Described below is a single TCR beta chain sequence and its context. Its antigen is still unknown. This record belongs to a study of T-cell memory formation after mild COVID-19. Study background: TCR clusters were mostly donor specific. Study-level results: The study found contracting CD4+ clones mainly in CM and EM and contracting CD8+ clones in EMRA. Contracting clones from day 15 to 85 had balanced CD4/CD8; later expanders favoured CD4+.

Per the germline V gene, CDR1 is LNHDA and CDR2 is SQIVND (reference sequence). V gave up 7 bases and J gave up 6 bases, with 10 bases separating them. The CDR3 spans 12 residues. MiXCR, run by TCRdb on the 5' RACE reads, gives a single entry per CDR3 protein. The sample lists 400,000 or so distinct CDR3 sequences, around 18% occurring once. The material sequenced was PBMCs or a T cell subset sorted from them (not recorded which). The chain employs TRBV19 and TRBJ1-5; D might be TRBD1 (5 bases). The TCR sequence derives from an adult woman who had mild COVID-19 (a few samples of this study predate the infection). Cell type and time point are not known. This CDR3 reads CASKQGFQPQHF. The DNA of the CDR3 is TGTGCCAGTAAGCAGGGTTTTCAGCCCCAGCATTTT.